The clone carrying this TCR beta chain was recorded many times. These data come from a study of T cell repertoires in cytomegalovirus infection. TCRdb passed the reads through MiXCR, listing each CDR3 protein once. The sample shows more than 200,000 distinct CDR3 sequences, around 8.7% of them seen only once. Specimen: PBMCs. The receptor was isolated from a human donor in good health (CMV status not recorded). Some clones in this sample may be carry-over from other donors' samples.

The CDR3 nucleotides are TGTGCCAGCAGCTTTCAGGGGGGTAAGGGGGCTTTCTTT. Translating gives CASSFQGGKGAFF. The V and J genes are TRBV7-2 and TRBJ1-1, with 7 bases matching TRBD1. The CDR3 runs 13 residues. Germline assignment: CDR1 SGHTA and CDR2 FQGNSA. J lost 11 bases, V lost 3 bases, and 9 bases had no gene match.